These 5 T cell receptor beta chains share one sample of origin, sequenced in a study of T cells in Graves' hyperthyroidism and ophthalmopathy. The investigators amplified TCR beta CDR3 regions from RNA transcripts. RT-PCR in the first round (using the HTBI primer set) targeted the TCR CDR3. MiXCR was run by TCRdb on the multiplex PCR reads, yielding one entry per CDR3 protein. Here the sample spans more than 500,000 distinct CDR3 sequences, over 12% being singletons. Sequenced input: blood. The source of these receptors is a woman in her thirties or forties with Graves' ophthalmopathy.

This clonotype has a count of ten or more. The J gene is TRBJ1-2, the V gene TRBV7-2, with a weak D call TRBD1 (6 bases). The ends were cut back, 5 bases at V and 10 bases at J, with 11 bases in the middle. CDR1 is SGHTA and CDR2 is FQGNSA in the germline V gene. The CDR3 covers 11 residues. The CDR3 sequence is CASSNREVYTF. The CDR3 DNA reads TGTGCCAGCAGCAACAGGGAGGTCTACACCTTC.

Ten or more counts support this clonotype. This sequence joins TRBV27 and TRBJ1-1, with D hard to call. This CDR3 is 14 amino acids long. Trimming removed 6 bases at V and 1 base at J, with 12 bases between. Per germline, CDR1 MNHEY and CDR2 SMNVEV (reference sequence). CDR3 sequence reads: CASRPLRRNTEAFF. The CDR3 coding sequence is TGTGCCAGCAGACCCCTCAGGCGGAACACTGAAGCTTTCTTT.

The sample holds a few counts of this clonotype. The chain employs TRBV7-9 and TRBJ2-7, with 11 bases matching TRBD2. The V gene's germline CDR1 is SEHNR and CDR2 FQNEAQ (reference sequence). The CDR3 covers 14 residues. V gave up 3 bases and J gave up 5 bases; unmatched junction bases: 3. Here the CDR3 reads CASSFSGRGDEQYF. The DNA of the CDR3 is TGTGCCAGCAGCTTTAGCGGGAGGGGTGACGAGCAGTACTTC.

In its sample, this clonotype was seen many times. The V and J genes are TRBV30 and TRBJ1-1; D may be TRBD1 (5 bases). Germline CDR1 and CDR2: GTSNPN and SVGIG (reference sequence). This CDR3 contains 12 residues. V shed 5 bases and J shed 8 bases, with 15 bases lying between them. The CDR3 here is CAWDAGTSEAFF. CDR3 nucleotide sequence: TGTGCCTGGGACGCCGGGACCTCGGAAGCTTTCTTT.

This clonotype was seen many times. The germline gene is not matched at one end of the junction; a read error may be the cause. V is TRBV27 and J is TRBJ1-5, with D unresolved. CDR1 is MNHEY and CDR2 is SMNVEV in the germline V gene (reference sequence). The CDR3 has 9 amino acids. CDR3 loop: CASSPLERF. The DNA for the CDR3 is TGTGCCAGCAGTCCCCTGGAGCGTTTT.